One sample yielded the 24 T cell receptor beta chains listed below, sequenced in a study of T-cell memory formation after mild COVID-19. TCRdb fed the 5' RACE reads into MiXCR, producing one record per CDR3 protein. The data show about 440,000 distinct CDR3 sequences, with roughly 20% seen just once and roughly 8.4% held by the top ten. Sequencing was done on a sample of PBMCs or a T cell subset sorted from them (not recorded which). The source of these receptors is an adult woman who had mild COVID-19 (a few samples of this study predate the infection). Cell type and time point are not known.

V and J are TRBV5-1 and TRBJ2-5, with 7 bases lining up with TRBD1. The CDR3 has 14 amino acids. The V and J ends lost 3 bases and 4 bases, in that order; junction bases with no gene match: 6. CDR1 SGHRS and CDR2 YFSETQ come from the germline V gene. CDR3 DNA sequence: TGCGCCAGCAGCTCGGGACAGAGCCCAGAGACCCAGTACTTC. Residues: CASSSGQSPETQYF.

This clonotype has more than one count but fewer than ten. The rearrangement links TRBV6-5 to TRBJ1-1, with D unresolved. Germline V lookup: CDR1 MNHEY, CDR2 SVGAGI. This CDR3 comprises 11 residues. Trimming shortened V by 10 bases and J by 3 bases, and 9 bases separated the two germline ends. CDR3 coding DNA: TGTGCCACCAATACGTACACTGAAGCTTTCTTT. Encoded protein: CATNTYTEAFF.

The V and J genes are TRBV7-6 and TRBJ1-1; TRBD1 aligns across 9 bases. Germline CDR1 reads SGHVS; CDR2 reads FNYEAQ. V shed 5 bases, J shed 5 bases, and the junction held 9 bases outside the gene matches. This CDR3 contains 15 residues. This chain's CDR3 is CASSTPGQGWTEAFF. CDR3 in DNA: TGTGCCAGCAGCACCCCGGGACAGGGTTGGACTGAAGCTTTCTTT.

This chain links TRBV6-5 with TRBJ1-2, with 8 bases lining up with TRBD1. The CDR3 has 14 amino acids. V gave up 6 bases and J gave up 2 bases; unmatched junction bases: 5. Germline V gene lookup returns CDR1 MNHEY and CDR2 SVGAGI. The CDR3 here is CASRRTGRNYGYTF. The CDR3 nucleotides read TGTGCCAGCAGGCGGACAGGGAGAAACTATGGCTACACCTTC.

This clonotype was observed a handful of times. The rearrangement links TRBV3-1 to TRBJ2-3; TRBD1 agrees at 8 bases. This CDR3 spans 14 amino acids. Germline loops: CDR1 LGHDT, CDR2 YNNKEL (reference sequence). Trimming at V came to 4 bases and at J to 6 bases, leaving 6 bases not matched to a gene. The CDR3 nucleotides are TGTGCCAGCAGCCTGACAGGGGAGTTGGATACGCAGTATTTT. The encoded protein is CASSLTGELDTQYF.

This clonotype was found a few times. This chain uses TRBV5-1 with TRBJ1-5; tentative D call: TRBD1 (5 bases). This CDR3 is 15 amino acids long. The V end was cut by 0 bases, the J end by 0 bases, with 7 bases between. Germline CDR1 is SGHRS and CDR2 is YFSETQ. CDR3 nucleotide sequence: TGCGCCAGCAGCTTGGCGGGGGTTAGCAATCAGCCCCAGCATTTT. Its protein is CASSLAGVSNQPQHF.

Only a few counts were recorded for this clonotype. The chain is built from TRBV12-3 or TRBV12-4 and TRBJ1-5; 7 bases align to TRBD1. The CDR3 loop spans 14 amino acids. Germline trimming cut 8 bases from V and 2 bases from J; bases unmatched to any gene: 6. This CDR3 is CASGDRVGNQPQHF. The CDR3 nucleotides are TGTGCCAGCGGCGACAGGGTTGGCAATCAGCCCCAGCATTTT.

The chain employs TRBV7-9 and TRBJ1-2, with D unresolved. There are 16 residues in the CDR3. Germline values: CDR1 SEHNR, CDR2 FQNEAQ (reference sequence). V lost 0 bases and J 6 bases, leaving 17 bases between the germline ends. For the CDR3, the DNA is TGTGCCAGCAGCTTAGCCCCCCTCTCCGCAGTGAATGGCTACACCTTC. Its protein product is CASSLAPLSAVNGYTF.

The V gene is TRBV20-1, the J gene TRBJ1-2; perhaps TRBD1 as D (5 bases). Germline V gene data show CDR1 as DFQATT and CDR2 as SNEGSKA (reference sequence). Trimming pared 1 base from V and 2 bases from J, leaving 8 bases between. CDR3 length: 13 residues. CDR3 in amino acids: CSARAEGNYGYTF. The DNA for the CDR3 is TGCAGTGCTAGAGCGGAGGGGAACTATGGCTACACCTTC.

This clonotype was counted between two and nine times. The chain has TRBV30 and TRBJ1-3; D gene unclear. The length of the CDR3 is 13 residues. CDR1 and CDR2 from the germline V gene are GTSNPN and SVGIG (reference sequence). V gave up 5 bases and J gave up 4 bases, with 12 bases separating them. The CDR3: CAWGPGVGNTIYF. CDR3 sequence (DNA): TGTGCCTGGGGCCCAGGTGTGGGAAACACCATATATTTT.

The CDR3 coding sequence is TGTGCCAGCAGGAGGGCTAGGGGGGGAAATCAGCCCCAGCATTTT. Protein: CASRRARGGNQPQHF. The V gene is TRBV5-4, the J gene TRBJ1-5, with D possibly being TRBD1 (6 bases). The CDR3 extends over 15 amino acids. CDR1 is SGHNT, CDR2 YYREEE, per germline (reference sequence). Trimming shortened V by 5 bases and J by 4 bases, and 16 bases separated the two germline ends. Together with reference TRBV5-4 and TRBJ1-5, the CDR3 gives the full variable domain: ETGVTQSPTHLIKTRGQQVTLRCSSQSGHNTVSWYQQALGQGPQFIFQYYREEENGRGNFPPRFSGLQFPNYSSELNVNALELDDSALYLCASRRARGGNQPQHFGDGTRLSIL.

The V call is TRBV11-1, the J call TRBJ2-2; D not resolved. Trimming removed 5 bases at V and 4 bases at J, with 17 bases between. CDR3 size: 16 residues. Per the germline V gene, CDR1 is SGHAT and CDR2 is FQDESV (reference sequence). CDR3 nucleotide sequence: TGTGCCAGCAGCCCGGGTCAGTGGGGAAGCACCGGGGAGCTGTTTTTT. Protein: CASSPGQWGSTGELFF. The whole variable domain, remainder taken from reference TRBV11-1 and TRBJ2-2, is EAEVAQSPRYKITEKSQAVAFWCDPISGHATLYWYRQILGQGPELLVQFQDESVVDDSQLPKDRFSAERLKGVDSTLKIQPAELGDSAMYLCASSPGQWGSTGELFFGEGSRLTVL.

The CDR3 sequence: CASRQSRGNGETQYF. CDR3 bases: TGTGCCAGCAGACAAAGCAGGGGTAATGGAGAGACCCAGTACTTC. The genes are TRBV7-9 and TRBJ2-5, with D possibly TRBD1 on 6 matching bases. The CDR3 spans 15 residues. Per germline, CDR1 SEHNR and CDR2 FQNEAQ (reference sequence). Trimming took 6 bases from V and 4 from J, leaving 18 bases between them.

The table lists this clonotype with a few counts. The chain couples TRBV20-1 to TRBJ2-3; D gene ambiguous. The V and J ends lost 5 bases and 3 bases respectively, with 15 bases between them. The CDR3 extends over 14 amino acids. Germline lookup yields CDR1 DFQATT and CDR2 SNEGSKA (reference sequence). CDR3 nucleotides: TGCAGTGCTCCTATGAGGAGTGGGACAGATACGCAGTATTTT. Its translation: CSAPMRSGTDTQYF.

As DNA, the CDR3 is TGTGCCAGCAGTACCGGGACTAGCGGGAGTCGGAGCTCCTACAATGAGCAGTTCTTC. This codes for CASSTGTSGSRSSYNEQFF. The V gene is TRBV9, the J gene TRBJ2-1; 14 bases agree with TRBD2. Germline-derived CDR1 and CDR2 are SGDLS and YYNGEE. V trimming: 5 bases; J trimming: 0 bases; junction bases outside the gene matches: 10. This CDR3 is 19 amino acids long. Variable domain in full (rest from reference TRBV9 and TRBJ2-1): DSGVTQTPKHLITATGQRVTLRCSPRSGDLSVYWYQQSLDQGLQFLIQYYNGEERAKGNILERFSAQQFPDLHSELNLSSLELGDSALYFCASSTGTSGSRSSYNEQFFGPGTRLTVL.

The chain has TRBV20-1 and TRBJ1-1; 8 bases line up with TRBD1. CDR3 length: 16 amino acids. J lost 4 bases, V lost 1 base, and 11 bases had no gene match. Germline loops: CDR1 DFQATT, CDR2 SNEGSKA (reference sequence). CDR3 sequence reads: CSARAPDRVVGTEAFF. CDR3 DNA sequence: TGCAGTGCTAGAGCCCCGGACAGGGTGGTCGGCACTGAAGCTTTCTTT.

This clonotype turned up a few times. The rearrangement uses TRBV19 and TRBJ2-1; 15 bases fit TRBD2. CDR3 length: 17 amino acids. Germline-derived CDR1 and CDR2 are LNHDA and SQIVND (reference sequence). V shed 0 bases, J shed 5 bases, and the junction held 2 bases outside the gene matches. The CDR3 spells CASSIEGLAGGNNEQFF. DNA for the CDR3: TGTGCCAGTAGTATAGAAGGACTAGCGGGAGGGAACAATGAGCAGTTCTTC.

The chain combines TRBV7-6 with TRBJ2-3; 9 bases match TRBD2. The CDR3 length is 15 residues. Looked up from germline, CDR1 is SGHVS and CDR2 is FNYEAQ. Germline trimming cut 5 bases from V and 2 bases from J; bases unmatched to any gene: 5. The CDR3 DNA sequence: TGTGCCAGCAGCCGGCGGGGGGGGCTCACAGATACGCAGTATTTT. Residues: CASSRRGGLTDTQYF.

This clonotype was recorded a few times. The CDR3 spells CASSLHRGSQPQHF. CDR3 nucleotides: TGTGCCAGCAGTTTGCACAGGGGGTCTCAGCCCCAGCATTTT. The chain is built from TRBV28 and TRBJ1-5; 8 bases line up with TRBD1. The germline gives CDR1 MDHEN, CDR2 SYDVKM. This CDR3 spans 14 amino acids. V shed 3 bases and J 6 bases; nucleotides not matched to a gene: 4.

This clonotype appeared a few times. The V gene is TRBV7-3, the J gene TRBJ2-2, with a tentative D call TRBD2 (5 bases). V lost 5 bases, J lost 4 bases, and 14 bases lay in between. The CDR3 runs 15 residues. The germline V gene encodes CDR1 SGHTA and CDR2 FQGTGA. CDR3: CASSPYDGGTGELFF. CDR3 nucleotide sequence: TGTGCCAGCAGCCCCTACGACGGAGGCACCGGGGAGCTGTTTTTT.

In this sample, this clonotype turned up a few times. The rearrangement uses TRBV7-8 and TRBJ2-4; D not resolved. V was pared by 5 bases and J by 0 bases, with 14 bases between. The CDR3 sequence is 16 residues long. From germline, CDR1 is SGHVS and CDR2 FQNEAQ. CDR3 residues: CASSHRGSEAKNIQYF. For the CDR3, the DNA is TGTGCCAGCAGCCATCGAGGCAGTGAAGCCAAAAACATTCAGTACTTC.

The CDR3 DNA is TGTGCCAGCAGACTGGGACAGGGAGGGTCCTACGAGCAGTACTTC. It codes for CASRLGQGGSYEQYF. This chain uses TRBV7-2 with TRBJ2-7; 9 bases are a match to TRBD1. The ends lost 6 bases at V and 1 base at J; junction bases unmatched: 7. In germline, CDR1 is SGHTA, CDR2 FQGNSA. CDR3 length: 15 residues.

This clonotype was found a few times. In nucleotides, the CDR3 is TGTGCCAGCAGTTACCCACGGACTAGCGGGAGGGTGGGGACCTACAATGAGCAGTTCTTC. Translating it yields CASSYPRTSGRVGTYNEQFF. The chain combines TRBV6-2 or TRBV6-3 with TRBJ2-1, with 15 bases identical to TRBD2. Unmatched junction bases numbered 10, after V lost 2 bases and J lost 2 bases. Germline V lookup: CDR1 MNHEY, CDR2 SVGEGT. There are 20 residues in the CDR3.

CDR3 protein: CASSAPGLVINEQFF. DNA for the CDR3: TGTGCCAGCAGTGCTCCGGGACTAGTTATAAATGAGCAGTTCTTC. The chain is built from TRBV6-2 or TRBV6-3 and TRBJ2-1; 8 nucleotides align to TRBD2. V lost 5 bases to trimming and J lost 7 bases; unmatched junction nucleotides: 10. The CDR3 covers 15 residues. Germline CDR1 is MNHEY and CDR2 is SVGEGT.